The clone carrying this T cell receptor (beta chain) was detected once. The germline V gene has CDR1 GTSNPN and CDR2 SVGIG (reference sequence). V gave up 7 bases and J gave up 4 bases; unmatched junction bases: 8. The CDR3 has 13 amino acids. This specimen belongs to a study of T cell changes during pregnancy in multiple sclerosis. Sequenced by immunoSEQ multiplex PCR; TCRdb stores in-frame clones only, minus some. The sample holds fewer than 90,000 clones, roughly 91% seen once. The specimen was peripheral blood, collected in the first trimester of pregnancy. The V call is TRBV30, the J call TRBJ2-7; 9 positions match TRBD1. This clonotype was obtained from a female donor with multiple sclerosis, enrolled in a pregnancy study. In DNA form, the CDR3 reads TGTGCCTCCCGCCTCGACAGGGGGTACGAGCAGTACTTC. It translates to CASRLDRGYEQYF.